Listed below are T cell receptor beta chains from one sample, sequenced in a study of blood T cell repertoires in COVID-19. Sequenced by immunoSEQ multiplex PCR; TCRdb stores in-frame clones only, minus some. The sample comprises 50,000 to 65,000 clones, approximately 80% of which are singletons, and approximately 5.4% rests with the top ten. Material for sequencing was peripheral blood. The receptors derive from a woman aged 55 to 70 with acute or convalescent COVID-19. The CDR3 runs from the conserved cysteine through the conserved F or W.

CDR3aa | len | j_gene | v_gene
CASSRPAGPSYEQYF | 15 | TRBJ2-7 | TRBV3-1/TRBV3-2
CASSRGQGDGYTF | 13 | TRBJ1-2 | TRBV7-3
CASSQVFLDSSNNEQFF | 17 | TRBJ2-1 | TRBV4-1
CASSPLGQGNYEQYF | 15 | TRBJ2-7 | TRBV7-9
CASSWDGGAYEQYF | 14 | TRBJ2-7 | TRBV5-4
CASNPLSNQPQHF | 13 | TRBJ1-5 | TRBV6-6
CASSVGGYEQYF | 12 | TRBJ2-7 | TRBV12-3/TRBV12-4
CAISSGTTHEQYF | 13 | TRBJ2-7 | TRBV10-3
CASSTSGTGTDTQYF | 15 | TRBJ2-3 | TRBV3-1/TRBV3-2
CASSLTSGAYNEQFF | 15 | TRBJ2-1 | TRBV7-6
CASSKTGYGYTF | 12 | TRBJ1-2 | TRBV7-9
CASSLRQVPSKQYF | 14 | TRBJ2-7 | TRBV5-8
CASSPQQGSNSGNTIYF | 17 | TRBJ1-3 | TRBV18
CASSQLAGWEETQYF | 15 | TRBJ2-5 | TRBV7-3
CASSEMQVSNQPQHF | 15 | TRBJ1-5 | TRBV2
CASQREDHGYTF | 12 | TRBJ1-2 | TRBV6-5
CASSKDRGTQYF | 12 | TRBJ2-5 | TRBV19
CASSPPQGMVTEAFF | 15 | TRBJ1-1 | TRBV5-4
CASSYPGQTEAFF | 13 | TRBJ1-1 | TRBV6-5
CASSQGELAGGETQYF | 16 | TRBJ2-5 | TRBV3-1/TRBV3-2
CASSIRTANTEAFF | 14 | TRBJ1-1 | TRBV7-2
CASSLRGTEAFF | 12 | TRBJ1-1 | TRBV6-5
CASSQQYSNQPQHF | 14 | TRBJ1-5 | TRBV4-2
CASSIKDRKFF | 11 | TRBJ2-1 | TRBV19
CASRTGIYEQYF | 12 | TRBJ2-7 | TRBV6-5
CATSDFGRVETQYF | 14 | TRBJ2-5 | TRBV24-1